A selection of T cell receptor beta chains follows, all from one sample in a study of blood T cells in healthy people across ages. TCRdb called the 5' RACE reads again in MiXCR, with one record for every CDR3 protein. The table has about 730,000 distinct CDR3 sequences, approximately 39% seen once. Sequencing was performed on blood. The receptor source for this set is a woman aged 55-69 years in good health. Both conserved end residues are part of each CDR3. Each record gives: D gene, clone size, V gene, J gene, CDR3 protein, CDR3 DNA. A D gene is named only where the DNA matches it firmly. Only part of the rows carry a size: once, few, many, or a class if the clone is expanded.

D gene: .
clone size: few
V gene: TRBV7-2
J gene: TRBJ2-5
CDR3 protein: CASSLAGGWEETQYF
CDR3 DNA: TGTGCCAGCAGCTTAGCGGGCGGATGGGAGGAGACCCAGTACTTC

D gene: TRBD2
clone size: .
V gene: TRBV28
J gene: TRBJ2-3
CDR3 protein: CASSPNRLAGADTQYF
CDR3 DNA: TGTGCCAGCAGTCCAAATCGACTAGCGGGAGCAGATACGCAGTATTTT

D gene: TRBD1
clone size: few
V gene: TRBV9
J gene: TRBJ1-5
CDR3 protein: CASSVAPTGDQPQHF
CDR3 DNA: TGTGCCAGCAGCGTAGCCCCGACAGGGGATCAGCCCCAGCATTTT

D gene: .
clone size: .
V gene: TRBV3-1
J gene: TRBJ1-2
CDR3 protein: CASSHLDYGYTF
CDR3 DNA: TGTGCCAGCAGCCATTTGGACTATGGCTACACCTTC

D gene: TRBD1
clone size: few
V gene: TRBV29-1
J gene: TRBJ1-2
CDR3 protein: CSAPDRGDYGYTF
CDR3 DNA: TGCAGCGCCCCGGACAGGGGCGATTATGGCTACACCTTC

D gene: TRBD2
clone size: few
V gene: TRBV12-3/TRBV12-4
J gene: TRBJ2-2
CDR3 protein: CASSMGLVGTGELFF
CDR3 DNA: TGTGCCAGCAGTATGGGACTAGTTGGCACCGGGGAGCTGTTTTTT

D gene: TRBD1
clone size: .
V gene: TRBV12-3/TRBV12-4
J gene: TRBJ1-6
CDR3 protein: CASTLGQGAYSPLHF
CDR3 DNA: TGTGCCAGCACCCTCGGACAGGGGGCTTATTCACCCCTCCACTTT

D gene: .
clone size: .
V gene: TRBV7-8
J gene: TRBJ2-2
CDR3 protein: CASSILPGLNTGELFF
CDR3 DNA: TGTGCCAGCAGCATTCTCCCGGGACTTAACACCGGGGAGCTGTTTTTT

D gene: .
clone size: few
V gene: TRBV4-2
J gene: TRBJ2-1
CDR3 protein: CASSPDPTPGNEQFF
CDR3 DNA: TGTGCCAGCAGCCCAGATCCCACTCCGGGGAATGAGCAGTTCTTC

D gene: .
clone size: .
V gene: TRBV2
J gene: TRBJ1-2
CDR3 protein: CASPQDSRGYTF
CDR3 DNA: TGTGCCAGCCCACAAGATAGTAGAGGCTACACCTTC

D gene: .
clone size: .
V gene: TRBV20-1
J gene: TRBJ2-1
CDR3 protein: CSARSGNEQFF
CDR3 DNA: TGCAGTGCTAGGTCTGGCAATGAGCAGTTCTTC

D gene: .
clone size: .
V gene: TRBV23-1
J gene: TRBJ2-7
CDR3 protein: CASSQSGGQRSSYEQYF
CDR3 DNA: TGCGCCAGCAGTCAATCCGGCGGACAGCGAAGCTCCTACGAGCAGTACTTC

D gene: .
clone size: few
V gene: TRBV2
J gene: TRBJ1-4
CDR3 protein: CASSEFRGAANEKLFF
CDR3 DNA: TGTGCCAGCAGTGAATTTCGGGGGGCCGCGAATGAAAAACTGTTTTTT

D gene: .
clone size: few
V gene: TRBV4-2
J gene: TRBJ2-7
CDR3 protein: CASSTSRGLADYEQYF
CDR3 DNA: TGTGCCAGCAGCACTTCCCGGGGGCTAGCGGATTACGAGCAGTACTTC